Following are 29 T cell receptor beta chains from one sample sequenced in a study of blood T cell repertoires in COVID-19. Profiled with immunoSEQ multiplex PCR; TCRdb holds only in-frame clones, not every one. The profile shows around 100,000 clones, about four fifths of them singletons. What was sequenced was peripheral blood. These receptors came from a man aged 80 or over with COVID-19, enrolled during active disease.

This clone appeared a few times. The chain employs TRBV7-8 and TRBJ2-2; tentatively, D is TRBD1 (5 bases). Germline CDR1 is SGHVS and CDR2 is FQNEAQ. This CDR3 has 13 residues. Trimming cost V 5 bases and J 8 bases, with 12 bases left between them. The CDR3 here is CASSPYKGGELFF. Written as DNA, the CDR3 is TGTGCCAGCAGCCCCTATAAGGGGGGGGAGCTGTTTTTT.

The chain has TRBV30 and TRBJ1-5; 9 bases match TRBD1. The germline V gene encodes CDR1 GTSNPN and CDR2 SVGIG (reference sequence). This CDR3 comprises 14 residues. Trimming at V came to 1 base and at J to 4 bases, leaving 2 bases not matched to a gene. The CDR3 protein is CAWSAGTGNQPQHF. The CDR3 DNA is TGTGCCTGGAGTGCCGGGACAGGGAATCAGCCCCAGCATTTT.

The chain couples TRBV6-5 to TRBJ1-1; D unclear. The germline V gene has CDR1 MNHEY and CDR2 SVGAGI. The V end lost 3 bases, the J end lost 5 bases, and 10 bases lay between the germline ends. This CDR3 contains 13 residues. CDR3: CASSYSRGTEAFF. The CDR3 nucleotides are TGTGCCAGCAGTTATTCGCGGGGAACTGAAGCTTTCTTT.

The J gene is TRBJ2-7, the V gene TRBV11-2; 7 positions match TRBD1. CDR1 SGHAT and CDR2 FQNNGV come from the germline V gene. This CDR3 contains 15 residues. Unmatched junction bases numbered 3, after V lost 1 base and J lost 0 bases. CDR3 coding DNA: TGTGCCAGCAGCTTAGTGGCAGGGGGCTCCTACGAGCAGTACTTC. This sequence encodes CASSLVAGGSYEQYF.

The rearrangement uses TRBV29-1 and TRBJ2-1, with 7 bases identical to TRBD1. The trim removed 2 bases at V and 0 bases at J, leaving 10 bases unmatched. The germline CDR1 and CDR2 sequences are SQVTM and ANQGSEA. The CDR3 runs to 17 residues. CDR3 region: CSVEYITGALSYNEQFF. As DNA, the CDR3 is TGCAGCGTTGAATATATCACAGGGGCTCTCTCCTACAATGAGCAGTTCTTC.

The CDR3 DNA sequence: TGCGCCAGCAGCCAAGAATACCAGGCCTCCTACGAGCAGTACTTC. It is translated as CASSQEYQASYEQYF. The chain joins TRBV4-3 to TRBJ2-7; the D is unclear. In germline, CDR1 is LGHNA, CDR2 YSLEER. Trimming removed 0 bases from V and 0 bases from J, with 9 bases in between. The CDR3 is 15 amino acids.

This sequence joins TRBV30 and TRBJ1-5; D not certain. The ends were cut back, 5 bases at V and 3 bases at J, with 8 bases in the middle. This CDR3 contains 12 residues. Germline V gene lookup returns CDR1 GTSNPN and CDR2 SVGIG (reference sequence). CDR3 residues: CAWGQDNQPQHF. The CDR3 nucleotides are TGTGCCTGGGGCCAGGACAATCAGCCCCAGCATTTT. The whole variable domain, filled in from reference TRBV30 and TRBJ1-5, reads SQTIHQWPATLVQPVGSPLSLECTVEGTSNPNLYWYRQAAGRGLQLLFYSVGIGQISSEVPQNLSASRPQDRQFILSSKKLLLSDSGFYLCAWGQDNQPQHFGDGTRLSIL.

J is TRBJ2-7 and V is TRBV2, with D maybe TRBD2 (5 bases). CDR1 and CDR2 from the germline V gene are SNHLY and FYNNEI. This CDR3 region has 15 residues. V lost 6 bases, J lost 2 bases, and 17 bases lay in between. The CDR3 here is CASRGKDGVTYEQYF. CDR3 DNA: TGTGCCAGCAGAGGAAAAGACGGGGTCACCTACGAGCAGTACTTC.

This clone was seen a single time. V is TRBV6-4 and J is TRBJ1-2; 7 bases fit TRBD1. CDR1 is MRHNA and CDR2 is SNTAGT in the germline V gene. With 9 bases clipped from V and 6 bases from J, the junction kept 7 bases outside the gene matches. The CDR3 is 12 amino acids. CDR3 amino acids: CARNDREDGYTF. CDR3 nucleotides: TGTGCCAGGAACGACAGGGAGGATGGCTACACCTTC.

This chain uses TRBV5-5 with TRBJ2-5, with a tentative D call TRBD1 (5 bases). V was cut by 2 bases and J by 5 bases, with 13 bases left in between. The CDR3 runs 14 residues. Germline V gene sequence: CDR1 SGHKS, CDR2 YYEKEE (reference sequence). For the CDR3, the DNA is TGTGCCAGCAGCTTTGACAGAACCCGGGAGACCCAGTACTTC. Protein sequence: CASSFDRTRETQYF. The full variable domain, rest sourced from reference TRBV5-5 and TRBJ2-5, is DAGVTQSPTHLIKTRGQQVTLRCSPISGHKSVSWYQQVLGQGPQFIFQYYEKEERGRGNFPDRFSARQFPNYSSELNVNALLLGDSALYLCASSFDRTRETQYFGPGTRLLVL.

V and J are TRBV4-2 and TRBJ1-1, with a weak D call TRBD1 (6 bases). With 0 bases removed from V and 2 bases from J, the gap between germline ends came to 10 bases. The CDR3 loop spans 15 amino acids. Germline values: CDR1 LGHNA, CDR2 YNFKEQ. DNA of the CDR3: TGTGCCAGCAGCCAAGAAAGGGGGAGAAACACTGAAGCTTTCTTT. Amino acids: CASSQERGRNTEAFF.

This chain links TRBV14 with TRBJ2-3; possibly TRBD1 for D (6 bases). The CDR3 consists of 14 residues. CDR1 and CDR2 from the germline V gene are SGHDN and FVKESK. V lost 4 bases and J 0 bases, leaving 8 bases between the germline ends. CDR3 bases: TGTGCCAGCAGCCGGACAGCTAGCACAGATACGCAGTATTTT. It is translated as CASSRTASTDTQYF. The variable domain in full, completed from reference TRBV14 and TRBJ2-3, reads EAGVTQFPSHSVIEKGQTVTLRCDPISGHDNLYWYRRVMGKEIKFLLHFVKESKQDESGMPNNRFLAERTGGTYSTLKVQPAELEDSGVYFCASSRTASTDTQYFGPGTRLTVL.

This chain connects TRBV5-1 to TRBJ1-3; 7 nucleotides line up with TRBD1. CDR1 and CDR2 (germline): SGHRS, YFSETQ. The CDR3 totals 13 residues. V shed 4 bases and J 8 bases; nucleotides not matched to a gene: 6. CDR3 loop: CASSVGTAHTIYF. The CDR3 nucleotides read TGCGCCAGCAGCGTGGGGACAGCTCACACCATATATTTT.

This chain links TRBV7-9 with TRBJ2-2; D may be TRBD2 (5 bases). There are 16 residues in the CDR3. The germline V and J ends were trimmed by 3 bases and 3 bases, with 14 bases remaining between them. Germline V CDR1 and CDR2: SEHNR, FQNEAQ (reference sequence). The CDR3 loop reads CASSFLRVMDTGELFF. CDR3 sequence (DNA): TGTGCCAGCAGCTTTTTGAGGGTGATGGACACCGGGGAGCTGTTTTTT.

This rearrangement joins TRBV12-5 to TRBJ2-5, with unresolved D. Germline loops: CDR1 LGHNT, CDR2 FRNRAP. The germline V and J ends were trimmed by 5 bases and 4 bases, with 11 bases remaining between them. The CDR3 runs to 13 residues. CDR3 residues: CASGMSFPETQYF. The CDR3 bases are TGTGCTAGTGGTATGAGCTTTCCAGAGACCCAGTACTTC.

The V gene is TRBV7-2, the J gene TRBJ1-3; 8 bases match TRBD1. This CDR3 region has 14 residues. V lost 3 bases and J lost 7; bases outside the gene matches: 5. Germline lookup yields CDR1 SGHTA and CDR2 FQGNSA. CDR3 coding DNA: TGTGCCAGCAGCTTGGACAGGGAGTCGAACACCATATATTTT. It codes for CASSLDRESNTIYF.

The V gene is TRBV19, the J gene TRBJ2-6; 7 bases are shared with TRBD1. The CDR3 is 16 residues long. Looked up from germline, CDR1 is LNHDA and CDR2 is SQIVND (reference sequence). J gave up 3 bases and V 5 bases, and 7 bases lay outside the gene matches. CDR3 protein: CASSLRGGFGANVLTF. Written as DNA, the CDR3 is TGTGCCAGTAGTCTCCGAGGGGGCTTTGGGGCCAACGTCCTGACTTTC.

This chain connects TRBV25-1 to TRBJ2-1; TRBD2 aligns across 12 bases. The V and J ends lost 8 bases and 6 bases, in that order; junction bases with no gene match: 5. Per germline, CDR1 MGHDK and CDR2 SYGVNS. The CDR3 length is 14 residues. This CDR3 reads CASRTSGEPNEQFF. The DNA for the CDR3 is TGTGCCAGCCGGACTAGCGGGGAGCCCAATGAGCAGTTCTTC.

The CDR3 protein is CSVVPAPAQGTTYEQYF. For the CDR3, the DNA is TGCAGCGTTGTTCCCGCCCCGGCGCAGGGGACCACCTACGAGCAGTACTTC. J is TRBJ2-7 and V is TRBV29-1; D is perhaps TRBD1 (6 bases). The V end lost 4 bases, the J end lost 2 bases, and 24 bases lay between the germline ends. Germline CDR1 reads SQVTM; CDR2 reads ANQGSEA. The CDR3 spans 17 residues.

This clone was counted a single time. The V and J genes are TRBV4-3 and TRBJ2-7; a possible D gene is TRBD2 (5 bases). V was shortened by 4 bases and J by 0 bases, with 13 bases between the two germline ends. CDR3 length equals 15 residues. CDR1 and CDR2 from the germline V gene are LGHNA and YSLEER. In DNA form, the CDR3 reads TGCGCCAGCAGCCTCGGACTCCGGAGCTCCTACGAGCAGTACTTC. Its protein product is CASSLGLRSSYEQYF.

The chain recombines TRBV7-2 with TRBJ2-1, with 9 nucleotides matching TRBD2. CDR3 length: 15 residues. The V segment lost 5 bases and the J segment 2 bases; nucleotides outside the gene matches: 4. The germline V gene has CDR1 SGHTA and CDR2 FQGNSA. CDR3 amino acids: CASSPAGGPYNEQFF. The DNA for the CDR3 is TGTGCCAGCAGCCCTGCGGGGGGGCCCTACAATGAGCAGTTCTTC.

The chain couples TRBV28 to TRBJ1-5, with TRBD1 matching over 9 bases. The CDR3 contains 15 residues. Germline V gene sequence: CDR1 MDHEN, CDR2 SYDVKM. With 5 bases clipped from V and 6 bases from J, the junction kept 8 bases outside the gene matches. The CDR3 is CASSPTGQGVQPQHF. The CDR3, as DNA: TGTGCCAGCAGTCCAACGGGACAGGGAGTTCAGCCCCAGCATTTT.

The chain links TRBV4-3 to TRBJ1-1; no clear D gene. CDR3 length: 14 amino acids. V was clipped by 0 bases and J by 4 bases, with 9 bases between them. The germline CDR1 and CDR2 sequences are LGHNA and YSLEER. The CDR3 here is CASSQDPTATEAFF. The CDR3 DNA reads TGCGCCAGCAGCCAAGATCCGACTGCCACTGAAGCTTTCTTT.

This clone was seen only once. The rearrangement links TRBV6-1 to TRBJ2-5, with TRBD1 matching 11 bases. The junction had 7 bases not matched to a gene; V was cut back by 3 bases and J by 10 bases. This CDR3 contains 14 residues. Germline-derived CDR1 and CDR2 are MNHNS and SASEGT. This chain's CDR3 is CASSDPGTGGIQYF. CDR3 sequence (DNA): TGTGCCAGCAGTGATCCTGGGACAGGGGGGATCCAGTACTTC.

This sequence joins TRBV6-4 and TRBJ1-1; D is possibly TRBD1 (5 bases). This CDR3 region has 15 residues. Germline CDR1 and CDR2: MRHNA and SNTAGT. The V end lost 6 bases, the J end lost 1 base, and 15 bases lay between the germline ends. CDR3 DNA: TGTGCCAGCAGCTTGGATTGGGGGGGGAACACTGAAGCTTTCTTT. This gives the protein CASSLDWGGNTEAFF.

The gene calls are TRBV28 and TRBJ2-1, with a possible D match to TRBD2 (6 bases). The CDR3 runs 15 residues. CDR1 MDHEN and CDR2 SYDVKM come from the germline V gene. V was clipped by 3 bases and J by 2 bases, with 11 bases between them. CDR3 in DNA: TGTGCCAGCAGTTTGAGGAGGGGACCCTACAATGAGCAGTTCTTC. The encoded protein is CASSLRRGPYNEQFF. Combining the CDR3 with reference TRBV28 and TRBJ2-1 gives the whole variable domain DVKVTQSSRYLVKRTGEKVFLECVQDMDHENMFWYRQDPGLGLRLIYFSYDVKMKEKGDIPEGYSVSREKKERFSLILESASTNQTSMYLCASSLRRGPYNEQFFGPGTRLTVL.

In its sample, this clone was seen a few times. CDR3 sequence: CSASGQGGNTIYF. CDR3 DNA: TGCAGTGCTAGTGGACAGGGAGGAAACACCATATATTTT. This chain uses TRBV20-1 with TRBJ1-3, with 8 bases lining up with TRBD1. After removal of 3 bases from V and 4 bases from J, the junction contained 2 bases not matched to a gene. Germline V gene sequence: CDR1 DFQATT, CDR2 SNEGSKA (reference sequence). This CDR3 is built from 13 residues.

V gene TRBV9 combines with J gene TRBJ1-2, with D possibly TRBD1 on 5 matching bases. This CDR3 comprises 14 residues. V was clipped by 0 bases and J by 2 bases, with 8 bases between them. CDR1 and CDR2 from the germline V gene are SGDLS and YYNGEE. Here the CDR3 DNA reads TGTGCCAGCAGCGTAGGGGCAGGGAACTATGGCTACACCTTC. Protein product: CASSVGAGNYGYTF.

This sequence joins TRBV7-6 and TRBJ2-1; 13 bases are a match to TRBD2. V dropped 5 bases and J dropped 5; count of bases not matched to a gene: 9. This CDR3 has 17 amino acids. Germline V CDR1 and CDR2: SGHVS, FNYEAQ. The CDR3 DNA reads TGTGCCAGCAGCAAAAGGACTAGCGGGAGTCCCCACAATGAGCAGTTCTTC. This translates into CASSKRTSGSPHNEQFF.